This TCR beta chain was observed in a study of blood T cell repertoires in COVID-19. This CDR3 has 16 residues. The trim removed 0 bases at V and 4 bases at J, leaving 8 bases unmatched. Germline V gene data show CDR1 as SGHRS and CDR2 as YFSETQ. TCRdb keeps only in-frame clones here, not all; method: immunoSEQ multiplex PCR. The sample has roughly 200,000 clones; about 89% are singletons. This TCR was recovered from a middle-aged man with acute or convalescent COVID-19. V gene TRBV5-1 combines with J gene TRBJ2-3; TRBD1 matches 7 bases. The sequenced sample consisted of peripheral blood. The DNA for the CDR3 is TGCGCCAGCAGCTTGGGAGCTACAGGGGTGGCAGATACGCAGTATTTT. It translates to CASSLGATGVADTQYF.